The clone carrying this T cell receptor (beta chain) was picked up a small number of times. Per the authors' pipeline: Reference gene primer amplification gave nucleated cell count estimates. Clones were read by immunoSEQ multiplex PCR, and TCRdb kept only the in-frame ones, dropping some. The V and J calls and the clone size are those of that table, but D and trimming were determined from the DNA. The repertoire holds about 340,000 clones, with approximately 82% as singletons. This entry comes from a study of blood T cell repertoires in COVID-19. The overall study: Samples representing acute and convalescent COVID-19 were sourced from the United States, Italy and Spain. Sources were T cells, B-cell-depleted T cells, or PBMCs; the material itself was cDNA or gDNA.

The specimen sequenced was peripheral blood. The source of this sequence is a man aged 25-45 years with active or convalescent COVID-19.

Written as DNA, the CDR3 is TGTGCCAGCAGCCAGGACCGACTAGCGGTCCAAGAGACCCAGTACTTC. Protein sequence: CASSQDRLAVQETQYF. This sequence joins TRBV3-1 (or the pseudogene TRBV3-2) and TRBJ2-5; TRBD2 aligns across 9 bases. The CDR3 has 16 amino acids. The V gene's germline CDR1 is LGHDT and CDR2 YNNKEL (reference sequence). V was clipped by 3 bases and J by 1 base; unmatched bases: 6.